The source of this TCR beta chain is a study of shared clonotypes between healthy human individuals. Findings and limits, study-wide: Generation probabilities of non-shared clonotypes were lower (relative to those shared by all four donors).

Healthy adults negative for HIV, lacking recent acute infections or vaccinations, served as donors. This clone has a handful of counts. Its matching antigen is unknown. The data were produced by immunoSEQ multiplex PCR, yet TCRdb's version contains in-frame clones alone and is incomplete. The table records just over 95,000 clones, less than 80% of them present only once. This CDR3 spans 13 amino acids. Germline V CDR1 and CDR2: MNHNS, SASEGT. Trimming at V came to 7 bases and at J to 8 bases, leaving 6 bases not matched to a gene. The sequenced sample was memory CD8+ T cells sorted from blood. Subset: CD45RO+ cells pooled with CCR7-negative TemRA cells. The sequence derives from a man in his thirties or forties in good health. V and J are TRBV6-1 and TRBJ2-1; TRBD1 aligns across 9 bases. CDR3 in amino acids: CASMRDRAYEQFF. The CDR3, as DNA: TGTGCCAGCATGCGGGACAGGGCGTATGAGCAGTTCTTC.